One sample yielded the 3 T cell receptor beta chains listed below, sequenced in a study of T cell responses to AZD1222 COVID-19 vaccine. Assay: immunoSEQ multiplex PCR; the TCRdb copy retains only in-frame clones and omits some. The sample comprises roughly 180,000 clones, 90% to 95% of which are singletons, and under 2.5% rests with the top ten. Material: peripheral blood, obtained on day 0 of AZD1222 vaccination. The receptors shown here come from an adult in good health.

For the CDR3, the DNA is TGTGCCAGCAGTCACCCAGGAGGCTACGAGCAGTACTTC. Protein sequence: CASSHPGGYEQYF. The chain combines TRBV27 with TRBJ2-7; maybe TRBD2 (5 bases). The CDR3 is made up of 13 amino acids. CDR1 and CDR2 (germline): MNHEY, SMNVEV (reference sequence). V was clipped by 5 bases and J by 3 bases, with 11 bases between them.

The rearrangement joins TRBV20-1 to TRBJ2-2; no clear D. CDR1 DFQATT and CDR2 SNEGSKA come from the germline V gene (reference sequence). CDR3 length: 11 residues. Trimming removed 6 bases from V and 6 bases from J, with 8 bases in between. The CDR3 is CSAVVAGELFF. The CDR3 DNA sequence: TGCAGTGCGGTCGTCGCCGGGGAGCTGTTTTTT.

The rearrangement joins TRBV6-5 to TRBJ2-3; either TRBD1 or TRBD2 may supply D (5 bases each). Germline assignment: CDR1 MNHEY and CDR2 SVGAGI. The CDR3 runs to 14 residues. Trimming took 11 bases from V and 3 from J, leaving 18 bases between them. In nucleotides, the CDR3 is TGTGCCGCTAAGTTATTGGGGACGACAGATACGCAGTATTTT. This codes for CAAKLLGTTDTQYF.